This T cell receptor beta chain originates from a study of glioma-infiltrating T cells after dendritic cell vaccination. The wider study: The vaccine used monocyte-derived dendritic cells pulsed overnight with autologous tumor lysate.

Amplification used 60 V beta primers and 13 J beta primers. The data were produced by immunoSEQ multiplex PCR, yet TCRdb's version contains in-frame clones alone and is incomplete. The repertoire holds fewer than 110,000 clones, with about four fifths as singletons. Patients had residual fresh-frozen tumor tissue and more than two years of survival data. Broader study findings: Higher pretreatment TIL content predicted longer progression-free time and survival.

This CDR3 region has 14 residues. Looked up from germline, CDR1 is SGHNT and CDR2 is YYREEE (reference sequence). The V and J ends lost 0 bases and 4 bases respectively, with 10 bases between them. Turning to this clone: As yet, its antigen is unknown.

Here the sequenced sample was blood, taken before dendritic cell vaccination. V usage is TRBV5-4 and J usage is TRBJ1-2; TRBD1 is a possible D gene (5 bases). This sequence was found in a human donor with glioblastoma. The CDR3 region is CASSLAGGIYGYTF. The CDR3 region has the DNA TGTGCCAGCAGCTTGGCGGGGGGGATCTATGGCTACACCTTC.